The entry below describes one T cell receptor (beta chain). As yet, its antigen is unknown. This specimen comes from a study of blood T cells in healthy people across ages. Overall study context: When template switching was applied, about one barcoded beta molecule was captured per two T cells. Study observations and caveats: Without sorted subsets, naive and antigen-experienced compartments could not be conclusively compared.

With a J-beta primer mix and a sample-barcoded 5' primer, a second PCR ran roughly 6 to 11 cycles. Via MiXCR, TCRdb re-called the 5' RACE reads, giving one row per CDR3 protein. The profile covers approximately 1,100,000 distinct CDR3 sequences, with under 55% appearing a single time and 15% to 20% taken by the ten largest. Looked up from germline, CDR1 is MGHRA and CDR2 is YSYEKL. Losses at the gene ends were 4 bases for V and 1 base for J; bases not matched to a gene: 5. The CDR3 runs 15 residues. This TCR came from a woman aged 60-70 years in good health. The sequencing input was blood. This sequence joins TRBV4-1 and TRBJ2-7; 9 nucleotides line up with TRBD2. The DNA for the CDR3 is TGCGCCAGCAGCCGGTTAGCGGGAGCTTCCTACGAGCAGTACTTC. This sequence encodes CASSRLAGASYEQYF.